The clone carrying this T cell receptor beta chain was detected many times. Its antigen remains unidentified. These data belong to a study of T cell repertoires in cytomegalovirus infection. Study as a whole: CMV infection plus the matching HLA type was flagged by public TCR beta signatures.

Trimming left V 2 bases short and J 1 base short, with 5 bases between. The CDR3 has 13 amino acids. Germline-derived CDR1 and CDR2 are SGHVS and FNYEAQ. Whole-study results and caveats: HLA-C-restricted CMV-specific TCR beta clonotypes prevailed in the ex vivo response.

TCRdb re-called the reads through MiXCR, storing one row per CDR3 protein. Of about 500,000 distinct CDR3 sequences listed, 25% to 35% were seen once; the top ten hold roughly 16%. The sequenced sample was cultured PBMCs, obtained from culture after CMV antigen stimulation. This sequence joins TRBV7-6 and TRBJ1-1; D is uncertain. The clonotype comes from a human donor in good health (CMV status not recorded). Some clones in this sample may be carry-over from other donors' samples. The CDR3 reads CASSLSENTEAFF. In DNA form, the CDR3 reads TGTGCCAGCAGCTTATCAGAGAACACTGAAGCTTTCTTT.